Listed here are 16 T cell receptor beta chains from one sample, sequenced in a study of beta chain features in type 1 diabetes. The entirety of the isolated RNA underwent reverse transcription, so expressed TCRB transcripts were sequenced. TCRdb's copy holds only in-frame clones and misses some; the assay was immunoSEQ multiplex PCR. The table has 350,000 to 400,000 clones, over 12% seen once; the top ten hold approximately 0.02%. Sequenced: naive CD4+ T cells from blood. These receptors originate from a young woman in good health.

The rearrangement joins TRBV29-1 to TRBJ2-7; 9 bases map to TRBD1. This CDR3 has 15 residues. The V segment lost 4 bases and the J segment 4 bases; nucleotides outside the gene matches: 11. Germline assignment: CDR1 SQVTM and CDR2 ANQGSEA. The DNA of the CDR3 is TGCAGCGTTGGCCATACCGGGACAGGGAAATACGAGCAGTACTTC. Protein: CSVGHTGTGKYEQYF.

This chain links TRBV15 with TRBJ2-1; D might be TRBD2 (7 bases). The CDR3 contains 17 residues. The germline V and J ends were trimmed by 1 base and 5 bases, with 18 bases remaining between them. Germline-derived CDR1 and CDR2 are LNHNV and YYDKDF (reference sequence). The CDR3 DNA follows: TGTGCCACCAGCAGAGGCCGAGGGGGGGTCGCGAACAATGAGCAGTTCTTC. Its translation: CATSRGRGGVANNEQFF.

This clone was recorded once. The rearrangement uses TRBV7-2 and TRBJ1-1; the D gene is possibly TRBD1 (6 bases). CDR3 length equals 14 residues. Trimming took 2 bases from V and 2 from J, leaving 9 bases between them. Germline V CDR1 and CDR2: SGHTA, FQGNSA. CDR3 sequence reads: CASSLTGPNTEAFF. CDR3 nucleotide sequence: TGTGCCAGCAGCTTAACAGGGCCAAACACTGAAGCTTTCTTT. Full variable domain (missing parts from reference TRBV7-2 and TRBJ1-1): GAGVSQSPSNKVTEKGKDVELRCDPISGHTALYWYRQSLGQGLEFLIYFQGNSAPDKSGLPSDRFSAERTGGSVSTLTIQRTQQEDSAVYLCASSLTGPNTEAFFGQGTRLTVV.

V usage is TRBV18 and J usage is TRBJ2-3; 12 bases fit TRBD2. Unmatched junction bases numbered 8, after V lost 6 bases and J lost 4 bases. Germline CDR1 reads KGHSH; CDR2 reads LQKENI. CDR3 length equals 16 residues. CDR3: CASSFTSGRSADTQYF. CDR3 coding DNA: TGTGCCAGCTCCTTTACTAGCGGGAGGTCGGCAGATACGCAGTATTTT.

This clone was seen more than once but under ten times. The gene calls are TRBV7-6 and TRBJ2-1; TRBD2 is a possible D gene (5 bases). V shed 4 bases and J shed 8 bases, with 18 bases lying between them. Germline values: CDR1 SGHVS, CDR2 FNYEAQ. This CDR3 region has 15 residues. CDR3 sequence (DNA): TGTGCCAGCAGCTCCTCGGGGTATAGTGGCGATGAGCAGTTCTTC. Its protein is CASSSSGYSGDEQFF. Complete variable domain (other parts from reference TRBV7-6 and TRBJ2-1): GAGVSQSPRYKVTKRGQDVALRCDPISGHVSLYWYRQALGQGPEFLTYFNYEAQQDKSGLPNDRFSAERPEGSISTLTIQRTEQRDSAMYRCASSSSGYSGDEQFFGPGTRLTVL.

This clone was observed a handful of times. CDR3 nucleotides: TGTGCCTGGTCGAAACTAGCGGGATCTTACGAGCAGTACTTC. Its translation: CAWSKLAGSYEQYF. This sequence joins TRBV30 and TRBJ2-7; 10 bases map to TRBD2. CDR1 is GTSNPN, CDR2 SVGIG, per germline (reference sequence). This CDR3 has 14 residues. V lost 5 bases to trimming and J lost 4 bases; unmatched junction nucleotides: 8.

The table lists this clone with a few counts. The chain joins TRBV9 to TRBJ2-1, with TRBD2 identical over 10 bases. V trimming: 1 base; J trimming: 2 bases; junction bases outside the gene matches: 3. Germline values: CDR1 SGDLS, CDR2 YYNGEE. This CDR3 is 16 amino acids long. The CDR3 nucleotides are TGTGCCAGCAGCGTACTTAGCGGGAGGACCTACAATGAGCAGTTCTTC. It encodes CASSVLSGRTYNEQFF.

This clone occurred a few times. The chain links TRBV7-2 to TRBJ2-1; TRBD2 agrees at 10 bases. The junction had 16 bases not matched to a gene; V was cut back by 5 bases and J by 9 bases. CDR1 and CDR2 from the germline V gene are SGHTA and FQGNSA. The CDR3 is 17 residues long. CDR3: CASSPGPSGSLYGEQFF. CDR3 in DNA: TGTGCCAGCAGCCCTGGGCCTAGCGGGAGTTTATATGGTGAGCAGTTCTTC.

This clone was observed a handful of times. The chain is built from TRBV7-2 and TRBJ1-5, with D perhaps matching TRBD1 (5 bases). This CDR3 has 14 amino acids. The V end lost 5 bases, the J end lost 4 bases, and 12 bases lay between the germline ends. CDR1 and CDR2 (germline): SGHTA, FQGNSA. The CDR3 bases are TGTGCCAGCAGCCCCGGGAGGGGTAATCAGCCCCAGCATTTT. Its protein is CASSPGRGNQPQHF.

V usage is TRBV1 and J usage is TRBJ2-1; whether TRBD2, the table's D call, matches the DNA was not checked. TRBV1 counts as a pseudogene. This CDR3 is 16 amino acids long. Here the CDR3 DNA reads TGCACCAGCAGCCAAGGGAAACTAGCGGTCTACAATGAGCAGTTCTTC. Encoded protein: CTSSQGKLAVYNEQFF.

The chain couples TRBV9 to TRBJ2-7, with D possibly matching TRBD2 (5 bases). The germline V and J ends were trimmed by 6 bases and 5 bases, with 15 bases remaining between them. Germline assignment: CDR1 SGDLS and CDR2 YYNGEE. The CDR3 covers 13 residues. The CDR3 here is CASTLPPSNEQYF. DNA for the CDR3: TGTGCCAGCACCCTCCCTCCTAGCAACGAGCAGTACTTC.

This clone has just a few counts. The V call is TRBV28, the J call TRBJ1-4; a weak D match, TRBD1 (6 bases). With 4 bases removed from V and 3 bases from J, the gap between germline ends came to 12 bases. Germline-derived CDR1 and CDR2 are MDHEN and SYDVKM. This CDR3 region has 15 residues. CDR3 in amino acids: CASSSVGAANEKLFF. For the CDR3, the DNA is TGTGCCAGCAGTTCCGTGGGGGCAGCTAATGAAAAACTGTTTTTT. Variable domain in full (rest from reference TRBV28 and TRBJ1-4): DVKVTQSSRYLVKRTGEKVFLECVQDMDHENMFWYRQDPGLGLRLIYFSYDVKMKEKGDIPEGYSVSREKKERFSLILESASTNQTSMYLCASSSVGAANEKLFFGSGTQLSVL.

There are a few counts of this clone. The J gene is TRBJ2-1, the V gene TRBV15, with TRBD1 matching 8 bases. V lost 5 bases to trimming and J lost 3 bases; unmatched junction nucleotides: 6. CDR3 length: 15 amino acids. Germline V gene data show CDR1 as LNHNV and CDR2 as YYDKDF (reference sequence). The DNA for the CDR3 is TGTGCCACCAGCCATGACAGGGGAGTCTACAATGAGCAGTTCTTC. It encodes CATSHDRGVYNEQFF.

The chain recombines TRBV29-1 with TRBJ1-2; the D gene is possibly TRBD1 (6 bases). The CDR3 runs to 14 residues. The ends were cut back, 7 bases at V and 6 bases at J, with 21 bases in the middle. The germline V gene has CDR1 SQVTM and CDR2 ANQGSEA. The CDR3 is CSASGRGGGNGYTF. In nucleotides, the CDR3 is TGCAGCGCCTCCGGGAGGGGGGGCGGGAATGGCTACACCTTC.

This clone was recorded a few times. The chain joins TRBV5-1 to TRBJ2-2; the D gene is possibly TRBD1 (6 bases). Germline CDR1 reads SGHRS; CDR2 reads YFSETQ. V was pared by 4 bases and J by 3 bases, with 10 bases between. The CDR3 is made up of 14 amino acids. CDR3 DNA: TGCGCCAGCAGCCCCAGGGGATACACCGGGGAGCTGTTTTTT. It codes for CASSPRGYTGELFF. Full variable domain (missing parts from reference TRBV5-1 and TRBJ2-2): KAGVTQTPRYLIKTRGQQVTLSCSPISGHRSVSWYQQTPGQGLQFLFEYFSETQRNKGNFPGRFSGRQFSNSRSEMNVSTLELGDSALYLCASSPRGYTGELFFGEGSRLTVL.

This clone has just a few counts. The CDR3 DNA reads as TGTGCCAGCAGTGCCCGACTAGCCGTGGAGACCCAGTACTTC. As protein: CASSARLAVETQYF. The V and J genes are TRBV27 and TRBJ2-5; 7 nucleotides match TRBD2. The CDR3 extends over 14 amino acids. The J segment lost 5 bases and the V segment lost 5 bases, leaving 8 bases of the junction unmatched. The germline V gene has CDR1 MNHEY and CDR2 SMNVEV (reference sequence).